This record concerns one T cell receptor (beta chain) sequence. What antigen it recognizes has not been identified. Base qualities are not provided; no much larger clone lies one nucleotide away. The data stem from a study of CD4 T cells in relation to SARS-CoV-2 and coronaviruses (dated by TCRdb to the early 2020s). Context from the whole study: The full convalescent cohort of more than ten patients had a median age of around 36 years, ranging from roughly 21 to 80 years. Among the roughly twelve convalescent patients, 8 males and 4 females were included, and two of the subjects were Hispanic. Patient-derived lymphoblastoid cell lines were used to map the HLA restriction of shared crossreactive spike epitopes. The study assessed, at the TCR clonotype level, memory CD4+ T cell crossreactivity between SARS-CoV-2 and common cold coronavirus spike proteins. The Adaptive Biotechnologies TCR-sequencing kit was used to sequence samples from three pre-COVID donors and the naive versus memory experiments, while other data came from Illumina-based sequencing. A different TCR-beta assay, based on Illumina, was used to sequence expansion assays from other donors in the study. The paper's findings and limits, for the study overall: Crossreactive clones showed significantly weaker SARS-CoV-2-driven expansion than monoreactive clones, consistent with antigenic imprinting. Memory CD4+ clonotypes crossrecognizing SARS-CoV-2 and at least one common cold coronavirus spike were found in roughly 59% of donors. Sequencing naive versus memory cells indicated that the assay picks up memory recall responses, not primary responses primed during culture. Because no donor provided both pre-pandemic and post-infection samples, tracing the source of pre-existing responses was limited. Because the crossreactivity analysis focused on spike protein, crossreactivity against other viral proteins was not assessed. The study was limited by small numbers of patients and tested TCRs.

DNA from uncultured naive and memory CD4+ T cells underwent immunoSEQ TCR-beta sequencing at deep resolution. The study's own analysis went as follows. Preprocessing removed nonproductive sequences and CDR3s not starting with C, not ending with F or W, or shorter than 7 amino acids. Cultured and uncultured naive and memory CD4+ repertoires were searched for CDR3s previously identified as spike- and CEF-reactive. CDR3 homology was measured as pairwise Levenshtein distance, computed with the stringdist R package after trimming three terminal residues from each end. Held by TCRdb, this immuneACCESS table contains in-frame sequences only and omits some clones. Under half of the omission traces to an unresolved V gene where checked; the cause of the rest is unknown. The V and J calls and clone size were taken over from that table, and D and trimming were inferred from the DNA. The sample includes about 56,000 clones, with around 90% observed a single time. The ten top clones hold roughly 0.39% of the sample.

Trimming removed 2 bases from V and 6 bases from J; the gene matches leave 5 bases unexplained. The CDR3 has 13 amino acids, counting the end cysteine and phenylalanine. Only CDR3 DNA is held: 39 bases, read in frame from base 1. In the germline V gene, CDR1 corresponds to SGHRS and CDR2 to YFSETQ. Naive and memory CD4+ T cells were separated from cryopreserved PBMCs through CD4 enrichment, which was followed by EasySep naive CD4+ T cell enrichment. PBMCs were isolated from leukapheresis product or whole blood by Ficoll-Paque PLUS gradient centrifugation. PBMCs were either cryopreserved at -140 degrees C or used fresh in the expansion assay. The QIAamp Micro DNA Kit was used to extract genomic DNA from the CD4+ T cells.

The sample comprised naive CD4+ T cells from PBMCs. In light of the paper, this sample's cell subset or site label describes: naive CD4+ T cells isolated by negative enrichment. Rearrangement joined TRBV5-1 to TRBJ2-7, with 7 bases matching TRBD2. The clonotype comes from an adult with COVID-19. Here the CDR3 is given as CASSLGREFEQYF. The DNA sequence reads TGCGCCAGCAGCTTAGGGCGGGAGTTCGAGCAGTACTTC.